This T cell receptor beta chain was captured in a study of cytomegalovirus exposure and HLA in healthy donors (dated by TCRdb to about 2017). Some background on the complete study: An earlier analysis of a few hundred of the donors reported 250 to 350 Gb of sequence data and 95 million to 120 million unique TCR beta sequences obtained from around 190 million T cells. High-throughput TCR immunosequencing, statistical association of individual TCRs with disease status, and machine learning were combined to predict cytomegalovirus infection status. To decide whether each TCR beta V gene segment behaved as functional or pseudogenic, an earlier analysis of some 540 of the donors relied on high-throughput TCR beta sequencing. A later genetic analysis used genome-wide SNP genotypes for about 60% of the 666 donors, treating that subset as a discovery cohort. To study patterns of TCR occurrence, a later analysis re-analyzed previously published TCR beta repertoires from 500 to 850 donors and added high-resolution HLA genotyping. Typing coverage varied by locus: about 620-630 donors for A, B, C, DRB1 and DQB1; roughly 520 for DQA1; 600 to 610 for DPA1; 400 to 480 for DPB1. The later analysis used no new phenotypic data to find candidate immune exposures, relying instead on TCR beta sequences and their occurrence across donors. Using immunosequencing, the study profiled T cell repertoires from about 610 subjects and related those repertoires to cytomegalovirus serostatus. Across 300 to 400 genotyped donors of the cohort, an average of about 240,000 unique TCR beta nucleotide sequences per donor were sequenced, and roughly 18% of those sequences were non-productive. Donor age, sex, ethnicity and CMV serostatus were collected together with the repertoire data. An early release covering roughly 600 HLA-typed donors comprised about 300 gigabases of sequencing data and some 79 million unique TCR sequences. The study aimed to test whether signatures of past pathogen exposure could be identified by cataloging public T cell receptors. A separate validation cohort of 100 to 150 different subjects was used in addition to the 666-subject first cohort. All discovery cohort repertoires had been generated on a single sequencing platform. Both class I and class II loci were covered by HLA typing, at four-digit resolution. About five DR-DQ haplotypes were treated as single units for association and clustering because of strong linkage in the cohort. Of the roughly 400 genotyped donors, roughly 80% fell in the genetic ancestry cluster associated with self-reported Caucasian donors. Here is what the overall study found, with its caveats: A later analysis associated 15,000 to 20,000 TCR beta sequences with specific HLA alleles at a false discovery rate of 0.05. Strong co-occurrence of HLA alleles, especially DR and DQ, made assigning TCR associations to individual alleles difficult. In vitro tests confirmed that a few of the cytomegalovirus-associated TCR beta chains recognize cytomegalovirus antigens. Most TCR sequences were observed very rarely across donors, whereas some public TCRs were present in many individuals. For the cohort, immune exposure information was limited to CMV serostatus. This cohort had only TCR beta chains sequenced, and the lack of alpha or paired-chain data limited which features could be detected. A total of some 180 TCR beta chains were listed by the study as associated with cytomegalovirus. A cluster of highly shared sequence variants was judged likely to be a technical artifact of the sequencing pipeline. Sequencing depth was assumed to be roughly uniform across donors in the presence/absence analyses, though that assumption may not hold. Compared with the roughly 710-donor mean, donors in an Asian-associated ancestry cluster had fewer N-insertions in productive TCRs, according to a later genetic analysis. A later genetic analysis associated a missense DCLRE1C variant with V-gene and J-gene trimming of TCR beta chains, and an independent cohort replicated the association. Linkage disequilibrium might explain the correlated functional status among segregating V segments, but an unknown experimental factor could not be excluded. In an earlier analysis of approximately 590 of the donors, most TCR beta V segments were observed in productive rearrangements about 90% or about 30% of the time, broadly matching IMGT annotations. The authors suggested that the approach could potentially be generalized to other disease states and immunological phenotypes. In both the original and validation cohorts, the classifier was reported to diagnose cytomegalovirus status with high specificity and sensitivity. Because some donors lacked HLA typing at each locus, the association tests relied only on the typed subset. Some IMGT-functional V segments, including TRBV6-2 and TRBV6-3, could not be told apart with the 87-base-pair reads, so those segments were excluded. Because counts were too low, 15 or so rarely observed V segments, including chromosome 9 orphons, were excluded from the earlier analysis of a few hundred of the donors. A later analysis found that most CMV-associated TCR beta chains appeared HLA-restricted, with HLA associations seemingly driven largely by CMV exposure. In a later analysis, TCR association rates were found to vary across HLA loci, with the most associated TCRs seen for DRB1 alleles and the fewest for HLA-C alleles. A later analysis found that HLA-associated TCR beta chains were more clonally expanded and had lower generation probabilities than equally common non-associated chains. A further reported finding was that TCR beta sequences accurately predicted the HLA-A and HLA-B alleles for most subjects in the first cohort. A later analysis reported that several top co-occurrence clusters appeared linked to parvovirus B19, influenza, CMV and Epstein-Barr virus.

The cohort consisted of approximately 690 healthy bone marrow donors. Cohort members were all nominally healthy when sampled, although unrecorded immune exposures were likely present. The donor was CMV seropositive and was included in the group of 289 seropositive cohort members. Each donor provided a peripheral blood sample, and peripheral blood mononuclear cells were used for TCR beta sequencing. The Qiagen DNeasy Blood Extraction Kit was used to extract genomic DNA from the blood cell samples. The method behind the library was the immunoSEQ multiplex PCR assay. For the multiplex PCR, a mixture combining 60 forward primers for TCR Vbeta segments and 13 reverse primers for TCR Jbeta segments was used. The CDR3 region of rearranged TCR beta genes was amplified from genomic DNA by a multiplex PCR assay. The Illumina HiSeq System was used to sequence the amplified TCR beta libraries as 87-base-pair reads. On the authors' methods: Across the 670 or so repertoires, a later analysis counted tens of millions of unique TCR beta chains, roughly 11 million of which were shared by at least two donors. A nearest-neighbor algorithm error-corrected the raw reads and collapsed the reads into unique sequences, merging closely related sequences to remove PCR and sequencing errors. V, D and J gene segments were assigned by aligning CDR3 sequences to IMGT reference sequences. For a sequence to be retained, at least a six-nucleotide match to both a V gene segment and a J gene segment was required. Rearrangements were called productive when the CDR3 lacked stop codons and stayed in frame with V and J; all others were non-productive. Following IMGT convention, CDR3 was defined as the stretch from the second conserved V-encoded cysteine to the conserved J-encoded phenylalanine. The earlier analysis of about 590 of the donors excluded sequences that lacked an unambiguous match to a single V gene segment. In an earlier analysis of about 590 of the donors, a V segment was called functional when productive rearrangements were above 56.7%, and segregating when the standard deviation between donors exceeded 5%. A statistical classification framework was developed to diagnose cytomegalovirus status using the catalog of TCR beta chain sequences. A later analysis assigned V and J genes by comparing TCR nucleotide sequences with IMGT/GENE-DB human TR gene sequences. The TCRdist pipeline was used in a later analysis to assign CDR3 sequences and most-parsimonious VDJ recombination scenarios. In a later analysis, every TCR beta chain was defined by the combination of its CDR3 amino acid sequence and its V-gene family, and reads without a unique V-gene family were dropped. As a way to deal with suspected cross-contamination and a sequencing artifact, a later analysis dropped 500 to 700 nucleotide sequences that were highly shared and had low generation probability. In a later analysis, a clonal expansion index for each public chain was calculated from normalized within-repertoire ranks of inferred template counts. In a later analysis, generation probabilities were computed with a VDJ recombination model fitted to out-of-frame rearrangements, and the resulting probabilities were checked against IGoR. In a later analysis, TCR-TCR, TCR-HLA and TCR-CMV co-occurrence was scored with hypergeometric tests, and a repertoire-size bias correction was applied to TCR pairs. In a later analysis, false discovery rates were estimated by permuting HLA or CMV assignments 20 times. In a later analysis, co-occurring TCRs were grouped using DBSCAN, and TCRdist sequence similarity was added for clustering within HLA-allele-positive subsets. For co-occurrence clustering, repertoires with fewer than 30,000 or more than 120,000 public chains were excluded, along with roughly 5 repertoires with anomalous nucleotide sharing. The table was pulled from immuneACCESS by TCRdb, which kept in-frame rearrangements only. Such tables lose some clones; where checked, under half of the loss comes from unresolved V genes, and the rest has no known cause. V and J calls and clone size are as listed in that table; D and trimming were resolved from the DNA. Within this sample are 180,000 or so clones, with approximately 85% of them counted one time only. The biggest ten clones account for about a tenth of the sample.

As regards this clone: The clone's antigen remains unknown. No much larger clone is present one base from it, and per-base qualities are unavailable.

From cysteine to phenylalanine, the CDR3 is 14 amino acids long. Only the CDR3 region is kept as DNA, spanning 42 bases read in frame from base 1. Deletion took 10 bases off V and 0 bases off J, with a span of 16 bases between the germline ends. The CDR1 and CDR2 encoded by the germline V gene (reference sequence) are MNHEY and SMNVEV. The sequenced sample was PBMCs. This TCR was recovered from a young man in good health and CMV-seropositive. The chain was built from TRBV27 and TRBJ2-7; a weak D assignment points to TRBD1 (7 bases agree). This receptor carries the CDR3 CATGGGRNSYEQYF. Here is the DNA: TGTGCCACAGGGGGAGGCCGCAACTCCTACGAGCAGTACTTC.